These 9 T cell receptor beta chains came from one sample sequenced in a study of human T cells and chemical hapten exposure. TCRdb reprocessed the RACE reads with MiXCR, giving one entry per CDR3 protein. The data show approximately 350,000 distinct CDR3 sequences, roughly 6.9% seen once. The time point is: patch test 1, 2 weeks after DPC sensitization. Treatment given: therapeutic diphenylcyclopropenone sensitization with weekly scalp DPC. Sample: whole blood, taken in connection with sensitization to the hapten diphenylcyclopropenone (DPC). The receptors here all came from a woman aged 18-29 years with alopecia areata. Some clones in this sample may be carry-over from other donors' samples.

This chain connects TRBV18 to TRBJ1-4; D call uncertain. Trimming shortened V by 2 bases and J by 8 bases, and 9 bases separated the two germline ends. In germline, CDR1 is KGHSH, CDR2 LQKENI. CDR3 size: 13 residues. As DNA, the CDR3 is TGTGCCAGCTCACCAAGGGCGGCAGAAAAACTGTTTTTT. Protein product: CASSPRAAEKLFF.

This clonotype was seen many times. The rearrangement links TRBV2 to TRBJ2-4; possibly TRBD1 or TRBD2 for D (7 bases each). V gave up 8 bases and J gave up 6 bases, with 17 bases separating them. Germline V gene lookup returns CDR1 SNHLY and CDR2 FYNNEI. CDR3 length equals 14 residues. This CDR3 reads CASATGLAGNIQYF. CDR3 DNA: TGTGCCAGCGCGACAGGGTTAGCGGGAAACATTCAGTACTTC.

The chain joins TRBV20-1 to TRBJ2-3; tentatively, D is TRBD1 (5 bases). V shed 8 bases and J shed 6 bases, with 9 bases lying between them. Germline V CDR1 and CDR2: DFQATT, SNEGSKA (reference sequence). The CDR3 is 10 residues long. CDR3 loop: CSTRVDTQYF. The CDR3 DNA sequence: TGCAGTACCAGGGTTGATACGCAGTATTTT.

The V call is TRBV27, the J call TRBJ2-7; D remains ambiguous. Germline values: CDR1 MNHEY, CDR2 SMNVEV (reference sequence). The CDR3 length is 14 residues. V shed 3 bases and J shed 0 bases, with 9 bases lying between them. CDR3 DNA: TGTGCCAGCAGTTTTTTGCCCTTCTCCTACGAGCAGTACTTC. Protein product: CASSFLPFSYEQYF.

In its sample, this clonotype was seen a few times. The chain links TRBV7-2 to TRBJ2-2; D is ambiguous. The CDR3 spans 14 residues. Trimming shortened V by 5 bases and J by 3 bases, and 10 bases separated the two germline ends. CDR1 is SGHTA, CDR2 FQGNSA, per germline. CDR3 in DNA: TGTGCCAGCAGCCTCCGGTATGACACCGGGGAGCTGTTTTTT. Encoded protein: CASSLRYDTGELFF. Based on the CDR3 plus reference TRBV7-2 and TRBJ2-2, the full variable domain is GAGVSQSPSNKVTEKGKDVELRCDPISGHTALYWYRQSLGQGLEFLIYFQGNSAPDKSGLPSDRFSAERTGGSVSTLTIQRTQQEDSAVYLCASSLRYDTGELFFGEGSRLTVL.

V is TRBV7-8 and J is TRBJ1-1; 7 bases are a match to TRBD1. The CDR3 spans 13 residues. Germline V gives CDR1 SGHVS, CDR2 FQNEAQ. Unmatched junction bases numbered 11, after V lost 8 bases and J lost 8 bases. CDR3 sequence reads: CASLKGGLNEAFF. Here the CDR3 DNA reads TGTGCCAGCTTAAAAGGGGGCCTAAACGAAGCTTTCTTT. Complete variable domain (other parts from reference TRBV7-8 and TRBJ1-1): GAGVSQSPRYKVAKRGQDVALRCDPISGHVSLFWYQQALGQGPEFLTYFQNEAQLDKSGLPSDRFFAERPEGSVSTLKIQRTQQEDSAVYLCASLKGGLNEAFFGQGTRLTVV.

This clonotype has just a few counts. This chain joins TRBV29-1 and TRBJ2-7; TRBD1 or TRBD2 may be the D gene (5 bases each). CDR1 is SQVTM and CDR2 is ANQGSEA in the germline V gene. This CDR3 has 12 residues. The V and J ends lost 8 bases and 3 bases respectively, with 14 bases between them. CDR3 nucleotides: TGCAGCACCCTGGGGGAAGGCTACGAGCAGTACTTC. It yields the protein CSTLGEGYEQYF.

This clonotype appeared many times. The chain is built from TRBV20-1 and TRBJ1-5; 7 bases align to TRBD1. The CDR3 runs 13 residues. Losses at the gene ends were 1 base for V and 6 bases for J; bases not matched to a gene: 3. The germline gives CDR1 DFQATT, CDR2 SNEGSKA (reference sequence). The CDR3 coding sequence is TGCAGTGCTAGAGCGACAGGGCGTCAGCCCCAGCATTTT. This translates into CSARATGRQPQHF.

The chain combines TRBV5-1 with TRBJ1-1; the match to TRBD1 covers 9 bases. The V gene's germline CDR1 is SGHRS and CDR2 YFSETQ. This CDR3 contains 15 residues. The ends lost 5 bases at V and 4 bases at J; junction bases unmatched: 9. In nucleotides, the CDR3 is TGCGCCAGCAGTCCCGGGACAGGGAGACGCACTGAAGCTTTCTTT. Protein product: CASSPGTGRRTEAFF.